Presented here are 18 T cell receptor beta chains from one specimen sequenced in a study of CD8 T cells in Susac syndrome (dated by TCRdb to the late 2010s). Libraries were made using the immunoSEQ multiplex PCR assay. RNA was extracted with the RNeasy kit and roughly 0.45 to 1 ug was reverse transcribed using random hexamers. TCRdb cleaned the public reads at Q25 with fastp, built clones with MiXCR and kept in-frame beta chains. Every distinct CDR3 protein forms one entry, paired with its most common genes and DNA. This sample has roughly 110,000 distinct CDR3 sequences in its table, and around 94% of those were observed once. Of the sample, around 0.41% is held by the ten largest clones. Sequenced input: CD8+ T cells from PBMCs. Every receptor here comes from a human donor with Susac syndrome.

The chain employs TRBV29-1 and TRBJ2-5; 11 bases line up with TRBD2. Trimming removed 1 base from V and 0 bases from J; junction bases left unmatched: 13. Germline CDR1 reads SQVTM; CDR2 reads ANQGSEA. The CDR3 spans 19 residues. The CDR3 sequence is CSVEGRYSLLAGDQETQYF. The CDR3 DNA sequence: TGCAGCGTTGAAGGGCGCTATAGCCTACTAGCGGGGGACCAAGAGACCCAGTACTTC.

This clonotype was observed a few times. V usage is TRBV4-1 and J usage is TRBJ2-3; D possibly corresponds to TRBD2 (5 bases). The germline V and J ends were trimmed by 0 bases and 3 bases, with 10 bases remaining between them. Looked up from germline, CDR1 is MGHRA and CDR2 is YSYEKL. This CDR3 spans 15 amino acids. The CDR3 here is CASSQEARGTDTQYF. CDR3 sequence (DNA): TGCGCCAGCAGCCAAGAGGCTAGAGGGACAGATACGCAGTATTTT.

This rearrangement joins TRBV2 to TRBJ2-2; D is uncertain. Deletions cut 3 bases from V and 6 bases from J, with 2 bases between. The CDR3 covers 11 residues. Germline V gene data show CDR1 as SNHLY and CDR2 as FYNNEI. The CDR3 spells CASSESGELFF. The CDR3, as DNA: TGTGCCAGCAGTGAGTCCGGGGAGCTGTTTTTT.

The rearrangement links TRBV6-6 to TRBJ1-5; 8 bases align to TRBD1. The CDR3 covers 15 residues. Germline V gene lookup returns CDR1 MNHNY and CDR2 SVGAGI (reference sequence). The ends lost 8 bases at V and 5 bases at J; junction bases unmatched: 11. CDR3 region: CASREQGGGHQPQHF. CDR3 DNA sequence: TGTGCCAGCCGCGAACAGGGGGGAGGCCATCAGCCCCAGCATTTT.

This sequence joins TRBV5-8 and TRBJ1-2; 7 bases align to TRBD1. Per the germline V gene, CDR1 is SGHTS and CDR2 is YDEGEE. The V gene end was trimmed by 2 bases and the J gene end by 5 bases; junction bases not matched to a gene: 9. There are 15 residues in the CDR3. This CDR3 is CASSFGGGSEYGYTF. CDR3 nucleotide sequence: TGTGCCAGCAGCTTTGGAGGGGGCTCCGAGTATGGCTACACCTTC.

J is TRBJ1-1 and V is TRBV6-2 or TRBV6-3; D unresolved. From germline, CDR1 is MNHEY and CDR2 SVGEGT. The V end was cut by 4 bases, the J end by 1 base, with 13 bases between. The CDR3 loop spans 15 amino acids. The CDR3 DNA follows: TGTGCCAGCAGTTCTCTAGGAACGGGGAACACTGAAGCTTTCTTT. This gives the protein CASSSLGTGNTEAFF.

This sequence joins TRBV4-3 and TRBJ1-4; the D is unclear. Trimming stripped 0 bases from V and 8 bases from J, with 16 bases between. CDR1 is LGHNA, CDR2 YSLEER, per germline. This CDR3 comprises 16 residues. CDR3 protein: CASSQDWTSLGEKLFF. CDR3 DNA: TGCGCCAGCAGCCAAGATTGGACGAGCTTAGGGGAAAAACTGTTTTTT.

This chain connects TRBV11-2 to TRBJ1-1; weak D call: TRBD1 (5 bases). Between the trimmed V and J ends, which lost 5 bases and 4 bases, there was a span of 11 bases. This CDR3 has 13 residues. The germline V gene has CDR1 SGHAT and CDR2 FQNNGV. For the CDR3, the DNA is TGTGCCAGCAGCCGCAGGGTTGGCACTGAAGCTTTCTTT. Protein: CASSRRVGTEAFF.

This chain connects TRBV9 to TRBJ1-2; no reliable D call. The CDR3 sequence is 12 residues long. Germline CDR1 and CDR2: SGDLS and YYNGEE. Trimming removed 0 bases from V and 7 bases from J, with 7 bases in between. CDR3 nucleotides: TGTGCCAGCAGCGTAGTGTCGTCTGGCTACACCTTC. Translation gives CASSVVSSGYTF.

The gene calls are TRBV9 and TRBJ1-1, with D possibly matching TRBD1 (5 bases). The CDR3 covers 15 residues. Germline assignment: CDR1 SGDLS and CDR2 YYNGEE. V lost 0 bases and J lost 2, with 11 bases in between. In DNA, the CDR3 is TGTGCCAGCAGCGTAGACGGGGGACGAAACACTGAAGCTTTCTTT. The encoded protein is CASSVDGGRNTEAFF.

The J gene is TRBJ1-6, the V gene TRBV9; 7 nucleotides agree with TRBD1. This CDR3 comprises 16 residues. Germline V gene sequence: CDR1 SGDLS, CDR2 YYNGEE. The J segment lost 7 bases and the V segment lost 4 bases, leaving 11 bases of the junction unmatched. The DNA of the CDR3 is TGTGCCAGCAGCCCTAGTAGTAGACAGGGCAATTCACCCCTCCACTTT. Translating it yields CASSPSSRQGNSPLHF. The full variable domain, with the rest looked up from reference TRBV9 and TRBJ1-6, is DSGVTQTPKHLITATGQRVTLRCSPRSGDLSVYWYQQSLDQGLQFLIQYYNGEERAKGNILERFSAQQFPDLHSELNLSSLELGDSALYFCASSPSSRQGNSPLHFGNGTRLTVT.

This clonotype is medium-sized in the sample. CDR3 sequence reads: CASSPPRGGPYEQYF. The CDR3 DNA is TGTGCCAGCTCACCCCCCCGGGGGGGGCCCTACGAGCAGTACTTC. The chain uses TRBV18 and TRBJ2-7; 8 nucleotides line up with TRBD2. CDR1 and CDR2 from the germline V gene are KGHSH and LQKENI. V was pared by 3 bases and J by 2 bases, with 6 bases of the junction left unmatched. The CDR3 loop spans 15 amino acids.

J is TRBJ1-2 and V is TRBV29-1; D is unclear. The germline V gene encodes CDR1 SQVTM and CDR2 ANQGSEA. V lost 7 bases and J lost 8, with 20 bases in between. The CDR3 loop spans 13 amino acids. This CDR3 is CSAVGGLSEGYTF. The CDR3 DNA is TGCAGCGCTGTAGGAGGTTTGTCTGAGGGCTACACCTTC.

V and J are TRBV27 and TRBJ2-4; 7 bases line up with TRBD1. This CDR3 contains 13 residues. In germline, CDR1 is MNHEY, CDR2 SMNVEV (reference sequence). The ends lost 4 bases at V and 6 bases at J; junction bases unmatched: 3. CDR3 nucleotide sequence: TGTGCCAGCAGTTGGGGACAGCTAAACATTCAGTACTTC. Protein: CASSWGQLNIQYF.

This rearrangement joins TRBV12-3 or TRBV12-4 to TRBJ1-2; D is possibly TRBD1 (5 bases). Trimming removed 6 bases at V and 2 bases at J, with 19 bases between. The CDR3 has 16 residues. CDR3 sequence: CASSRGIWVSNYGYTF. DNA for the CDR3: TGTGCCAGCAGCCGGGGCATTTGGGTTTCCAACTATGGCTACACCTTC.

CDR3 sequence (DNA): TGTGCCAGCAGCTCCACAGGTGGGGCCAACGTCCTGACTTTC. This codes for CASSSTGGANVLTF. This chain links TRBV7-3 with TRBJ2-6; maybe TRBD1 (5 bases). Trimming took off 4 bases at V and 3 bases at J, with 7 bases between the two ends. The CDR3 covers 14 residues. The V gene's germline CDR1 is SGHTA and CDR2 FQGTGA.

The gene calls are TRBV12-3 or TRBV12-4 and TRBJ1-2; 7 nucleotides match TRBD1. This CDR3 is 14 amino acids long. Trimming cost V 3 bases and J 7 bases; bases outside gene matches: 8. The CDR3 DNA reads as TGTGCCAGCAGTTTTACCGACAGGGCGGGTGGCTACACCTTC. Its translation: CASSFTDRAGGYTF.

This clonotype is a singleton in its sample. The chain carries TRBV25-1 and TRBJ2-1; 9 nucleotides line up with TRBD1. This CDR3 contains 14 residues. Germline V gene data show CDR1 as MGHDK and CDR2 as SYGVNS. V dropped 5 bases and J dropped 5; count of bases not matched to a gene: 4. The CDR3 DNA reads as TGTGCCAGCAGTCCCGGGACAGGGCACAATGAGCAGTTCTTC. It specifies CASSPGTGHNEQFF.